The 26 T cell receptor beta chains presented below share a single source sample, sequenced in a study of blood T cell repertoires in COVID-19. The repertoire was sequenced with immunoSEQ multiplex PCR; TCRdb's copy has only in-frame clones and lacks some. Among tens of thousands of clones listed, 65% to 90% were seen once. Sequenced sample: peripheral blood. The receptors were sampled from a man between 60 and 75 years old with acute or convalescent COVID-19.

The chain employs TRBV27 and TRBJ1-2, with D unclear. Germline V gene lookup returns CDR1 MNHEY and CDR2 SMNVEV (reference sequence). V lost 0 bases and J 5 bases, leaving 13 bases between the germline ends. This CDR3 is built from 15 residues. The CDR3 protein is CASSLSFVAAYGYTF. In DNA, the CDR3 is TGTGCCAGCAGTTTATCGTTTGTGGCGGCGTATGGCTACACCTTC.

This clone came up a few times. V usage is TRBV5-1 and J usage is TRBJ2-3, with 14 bases that match TRBD2. The CDR3 loop spans 17 amino acids. Germline loops: CDR1 SGHRS, CDR2 YFSETQ. V was pared by 4 bases and J by 2 bases, with 6 bases of the junction left unmatched. The CDR3 coding sequence is TGCGCCAGCAGCCCCTGGACTAGCGGGGGGTACACAGATACGCAGTATTTT. Protein: CASSPWTSGGYTDTQYF. The full variable domain, in which reference TRBV5-1 and TRBJ2-3 provide the parts outside the CDR3, is KAGVTQTPRYLIKTRGQQVTLSCSPISGHRSVSWYQQTPGQGLQFLFEYFSETQRNKGNFPGRFSGRQFSNSRSEMNVSTLELGDSALYLCASSPWTSGGYTDTQYFGPGTRLTVL.

The chain recombines TRBV18 with TRBJ1-3; D possibly corresponds to TRBD1 (6 bases). Between the trimmed V and J ends, which lost 4 bases and 3 bases, there was a span of 7 bases. CDR3 length equals 13 residues. CDR1 KGHSH and CDR2 LQKENI come from the germline V gene. CDR3 loop: CASSQGDGNTIYF. The CDR3 DNA sequence: TGTGCCAGCTCACAGGGGGATGGAAACACCATATATTTT.

This chain links TRBV9 with TRBJ1-1; D may be TRBD1 (5 bases). The germline gives CDR1 SGDLS, CDR2 YYNGEE. The V and J ends lost 3 bases and 0 bases respectively, with 12 bases between them. The CDR3 totals 15 residues. CDR3 protein: CASSEGLFMNTEAFF. The CDR3 DNA is TGTGCCAGCAGCGAGGGACTGTTCATGAACACTGAAGCTTTCTTT. The variable domain in full, completed from reference TRBV9 and TRBJ1-1, reads DSGVTQTPKHLITATGQRVTLRCSPRSGDLSVYWYQQSLDQGLQFLIQYYNGEERAKGNILERFSAQQFPDLHSELNLSSLELGDSALYFCASSEGLFMNTEAFFGQGTRLTVV.

The chain couples TRBV19 to TRBJ1-1; a weak D match, TRBD1 (6 bases). The ends were cut back, 6 bases at V and 1 base at J, with 9 bases in the middle. Germline lookup yields CDR1 LNHDA and CDR2 SQIVND (reference sequence). The CDR3 spans 13 residues. The DNA for the CDR3 is TGTGCCAGTAGCGTAGGGGGGAACACTGAAGCTTTCTTT. It codes for CASSVGGNTEAFF.

On this clone: Its ends do not fully match the called genes, so a read error is possible. J is TRBJ1-1 and V is TRBV5-1; D remains unclear. The CDR3 spans 12 residues. Germline V CDR1 and CDR2: SGHRS, YFSETQ. This chain's CDR3 is CASSLGHTEAFF. CDR3 DNA sequence: TGCGCCAGCAGCTTGGGACACACGGAAGCTTTCTTT.

This clone was seen a handful of times. The chain combines TRBV18 with TRBJ2-7; 7 bases map to TRBD1. This CDR3 spans 13 amino acids. Germline V lookup: CDR1 KGHSH, CDR2 LQKENI. The J segment lost 3 bases and the V segment lost 3 bases, leaving 2 bases of the junction unmatched. This CDR3 reads CASSPGQDYEQYF. CDR3 in DNA: TGTGCCAGCTCACCTGGACAGGACTACGAGCAGTACTTC.

The rearrangement links TRBV6-6 to TRBJ1-1, with 10 bases that match TRBD1. Germline CDR1 and CDR2: MNHNY and SVGAGI (reference sequence). With V trimmed by 2 bases and J by 4 bases, 1 base remained unmatched. The CDR3 covers 14 residues. As DNA, the CDR3 is TGTGCCAGCAGTTACCGGGACAGGGGCACTGAAGCTTTCTTT. Residues: CASSYRDRGTEAFF.

This chain connects TRBV5-6 to TRBJ2-6; 8 nucleotides agree with TRBD1. The CDR3 extends over 19 amino acids. V lost 5 bases to trimming and J lost 0 bases; unmatched junction nucleotides: 13. The V gene's germline CDR1 is SGHDT and CDR2 YYEEEE. The CDR3 bases are TGTGCCAGCAGGACATTCTGGGACAGGCGGAACTCTGGGGCCAACGTCCTGACTTTC. It translates to CASRTFWDRRNSGANVLTF.

DNA of the CDR3: TGTGCCAGCAGCCCGCGGAGGTCTTCCACTGAAGCTTTCTTT. It codes for CASSPRRSSTEAFF. The rearrangement links TRBV14 to TRBJ1-1, with D unresolved. The CDR3 sequence is 14 residues long. Germline V lookup: CDR1 SGHDN, CDR2 FVKESK. The ends were cut back, 4 bases at V and 4 bases at J, with 13 bases in the middle.

The genes are TRBV7-9 and TRBJ2-5, with D maybe TRBD1 (6 bases). Germline CDR1 and CDR2: SEHNR and FQNEAQ (reference sequence). The CDR3 length is 15 residues. V lost 5 bases and J 5 bases, leaving 18 bases between the germline ends. The CDR3 DNA follows: TGTGCCAGCAGCGGACCGGGACACGGTTATGAGACCCAGTACTTC. Translating it yields CASSGPGHGYETQYF.

The J gene is TRBJ1-4, the V gene TRBV3-1 (or the pseudogene TRBV3-2); D gene unclear. From germline, CDR1 is LGHDT and CDR2 YNNKEL (reference sequence). V dropped 6 bases and J dropped 7 bases, with 12 bases sitting between them. CDR3 length equals 13 residues. The CDR3 sequence is CASSRAGGEKLFF. The CDR3 DNA reads TGTGCCAGCAGTCGAGCGGGAGGTGAAAAACTGTTTTTT.

The rearrangement joins TRBV7-2 to TRBJ1-2; D unresolved. The germline V gene encodes CDR1 SGHTA and CDR2 FQGNSA. V lost 4 bases to trimming and J lost 8 bases, with 23 bases between them. The CDR3 is made up of 16 amino acids. CDR3 amino acids: CASSSSGTTGLRGYTF. In nucleotides, the CDR3 is TGTGCCAGCAGCTCGAGCGGAACGACCGGGTTGAGGGGCTACACCTTC.

The chain recombines TRBV9 with TRBJ1-1; D may be TRBD1 (5 bases). The CDR3 runs 13 residues. The germline V and J ends were trimmed by 0 bases and 6 bases, with 9 bases remaining between them. Germline loops: CDR1 SGDLS, CDR2 YYNGEE. The CDR3 is CASSVVETAEAFF. CDR3 in DNA: TGTGCCAGCAGCGTAGTCGAGACAGCTGAAGCTTTCTTT.

This clone was recorded once. The CDR3 DNA follows: TGTGCCAGCAGCCCTACGGGGGCTAACTATGGCTACACCTTC. This codes for CASSPTGANYGYTF. The V gene is TRBV7-9, the J gene TRBJ1-2; D is perhaps TRBD1 (5 bases). The CDR3 consists of 14 residues. Germline V gives CDR1 SEHNR, CDR2 FQNEAQ (reference sequence). The germline V and J ends were trimmed by 5 bases and 0 bases, with 10 bases remaining between them. The whole variable domain, remainder taken from reference TRBV7-9 and TRBJ1-2, is DTGVSQNPRHKITKRGQNVTFRCDPISEHNRLYWYRQTLGQGPEFLTYFQNEAQLEKSRLLSDRFSAERPKGSFSTLEIQRTEQGDSAMYLCASSPTGANYGYTFGSGTRLTVV.

The CDR3: CASSLGIGGREQYF. The CDR3 DNA follows: TGTGCCAGCAGCTTAGGTATCGGGGGGCGCGAGCAGTACTTC. The chain uses TRBV7-3 and TRBJ2-7; D perhaps matches TRBD2 (7 bases). With 2 bases removed from V and 6 bases from J, the gap between germline ends came to 14 bases. Germline V CDR1 and CDR2: SGHTA, FQGTGA. This CDR3 has 14 residues. Full variable domain (outside the CDR3, taken from reference TRBV7-3 and TRBJ2-7): GAGVSQTPSNKVTEKGKYVELRCDPISGHTALYWYRQSLGQGPEFLIYFQGTGAADDSGLPNDRFFAVRPEGSVSTLKIQRTERGDSAVYLCASSLGIGGREQYFGPGTRLTVT.

This clone was found once. The gene calls are TRBV2 and TRBJ2-3; maybe TRBD1 (6 bases). Germline CDR1 reads SNHLY; CDR2 reads FYNNEI. The CDR3 consists of 15 residues. V lost 7 bases and J lost 3, with 17 bases in between. The CDR3 sequence is CASTEGTRMTDTQYF. The CDR3 DNA follows: TGTGCCAGCACCGAAGGGACAAGGATGACAGATACGCAGTATTTT.

This chain links TRBV7-2 with TRBJ1-2; D is perhaps TRBD1 (6 bases). Trimming pared 3 bases from V and 0 bases from J, leaving 14 bases between. The CDR3 extends over 16 amino acids. Germline V lookup: CDR1 SGHTA, CDR2 FQGNSA. CDR3 DNA sequence: TGTGCCAGCAGCTTCTGGGGGGGCCGAGCTAACTATGGCTACACCTTC. Translation gives CASSFWGGRANYGYTF.

V is TRBV18 and J is TRBJ1-5; tentative D call: TRBD1 (6 bases). V was clipped by 3 bases and J by 4 bases, with 10 bases between them. The CDR3 spans 14 residues. Germline CDR1 reads KGHSH; CDR2 reads LQKENI. This chain's CDR3 is CASSPGDTNQPQHF. The CDR3 coding sequence is TGTGCCAGCTCACCCGGGGACACTAATCAGCCCCAGCATTTT. The complete variable domain, with remaining parts taken from reference TRBV18 and TRBJ1-5, reads NAGVMQNPRHLVRRRGQEARLRCSPMKGHSHVYWYRQLPEEGLKFMVYLQKENIIDESGMPKERFSAEFPKEGPSILRIQQVVRGDSAAYFCASSPGDTNQPQHFGDGTRLSIL.

The genes are TRBV13 and TRBJ2-7, with TRBD1 identical over 8 bases. This CDR3 region has 18 residues. Germline CDR1 and CDR2: PRHDT and FYEKMQ (reference sequence). The J segment lost 4 bases and the V segment lost 4 bases, leaving 18 bases of the junction unmatched. CDR3 nucleotides: TGTGCCAGCAGCTCCGGACAGGGACCGGACCCCACTAATTACGAGCAGTACTTC. Its protein product is CASSSGQGPDPTNYEQYF.

This sequence joins TRBV7-2 and TRBJ1-5, with D unresolved. The CDR3 has 14 amino acids. The germline V gene has CDR1 SGHTA and CDR2 FQGNSA. Between the trimmed V and J ends, which lost 5 bases and 5 bases, there was a span of 13 bases. In DNA form, the CDR3 reads TGTGCCAGCAGCCCCCACGGTATTGATCAGCCCCAGCATTTT. Protein sequence: CASSPHGIDQPQHF.

The chain employs TRBV5-1 and TRBJ2-5; 14 positions match TRBD2. V lost 4 bases, J lost 5 bases, and 7 bases stayed unmatched. CDR1 is SGHRS, CDR2 YFSETQ, per germline. The CDR3 totals 16 residues. CDR3 in DNA: TGCGCCAGCAGCGTGGGGGGACTAGCGGGAGACGAGACCCAGTACTTC. Protein sequence: CASSVGGLAGDETQYF. The whole variable domain, filled in from reference TRBV5-1 and TRBJ2-5, reads KAGVTQTPRYLIKTRGQQVTLSCSPISGHRSVSWYQQTPGQGLQFLFEYFSETQRNKGNFPGRFSGRQFSNSRSEMNVSTLELGDSALYLCASSVGGLAGDETQYFGPGTRLLVL.

V usage is TRBV27 and J usage is TRBJ1-4, with D uncertain. The CDR3 has 17 amino acids. CDR1 is MNHEY and CDR2 is SMNVEV in the germline V gene (reference sequence). Between the trimmed V and J ends, which lost 6 bases and 0 bases, there was a span of 17 bases. CDR3 protein: CASRLVFGGATNEKLFF. The CDR3 bases are TGTGCCAGCAGACTAGTTTTTGGAGGAGCAACTAATGAAAAACTGTTTTTT.

The chain has TRBV10-3 and TRBJ1-1, with D possibly matching TRBD1 (5 bases). Trimming shortened V by 6 bases and J by 5 bases, and 13 bases separated the two germline ends. The CDR3 sequence is 13 residues long. Germline CDR1 and CDR2: ENHRY and SYGVKD. The CDR3 sequence: CAISVTETTEAFF. The CDR3 bases are TGTGCCATCAGCGTGACAGAAACAACTGAAGCTTTCTTT.

A few counts support this clone. The same CDR3 can be traced to other DNA sequences in this sample. The chain uses TRBV30 and TRBJ1-3; D not certain. Trimming shortened V by 5 bases and J by 0 bases, and 8 bases separated the two germline ends. CDR3 size: 13 residues. Germline CDR1 GTSNPN, CDR2 SVGIG (reference sequence). CDR3 in DNA: TGTGCCTGGGACCGAGGCTCTGGAAACACCATATATTTT. Its translation is CAWDRGSGNTIYF.

This sequence joins TRBV3-1 (or the pseudogene TRBV3-2) and TRBJ2-2; TRBD2 aligns across 9 bases. CDR3 length: 15 amino acids. Germline V gene data show CDR1 as LGHDT and CDR2 as YNNKEL (reference sequence). Germline trimming cut 4 bases from V and 5 bases from J; bases unmatched to any gene: 5. The CDR3 loop is CASSLAGVGTGELFF. CDR3 nucleotides: TGTGCCAGCAGCCTAGCGGGAGTGGGAACCGGGGAGCTGTTTTTT.